This TCR beta chain was observed in a study of early T cells in non-severe SARS-CoV-2 infection. Study-level background: Sequencing of bulk RNA from unsorted whole blood was done, without chain pairing. Study conclusions and caveats: Anti-spike CD8 responses were favored in VDJdb matching, and private and CD4 specificities were missed.

Germline lookup yields CDR1 KGHDR and CDR2 SFDVKD. Trimming left V 0 bases short and J 6 bases short, with 15 bases between. The CDR3 extends over 16 amino acids. This clonotype is judged medium-sized. Its antigen remains unknown. Unique molecular identifiers were affixed to single, distinct cDNA molecules. From the 5' RACE reads, TCRdb called clonotypes with MiXCR, one entry per CDR3 protein. The table has tens of thousands of distinct CDR3 sequences, around 3.9% seen once. The chain has TRBV24-1 and TRBJ2-3; D possibly corresponds to TRBD2 (6 bases). The source of this sequence is an adult who was a healthcare worker with PCR-confirmed SARS-CoV-2 infection or an uninfected control (not recorded which). The specimen sequenced was whole blood. CDR3 DNA sequence: TGTGCCACCAGTGATTTGCAAGGCGGGATGGTGGATACGCAGTATTTT. Protein: CATSDLQGGMVDTQYF.